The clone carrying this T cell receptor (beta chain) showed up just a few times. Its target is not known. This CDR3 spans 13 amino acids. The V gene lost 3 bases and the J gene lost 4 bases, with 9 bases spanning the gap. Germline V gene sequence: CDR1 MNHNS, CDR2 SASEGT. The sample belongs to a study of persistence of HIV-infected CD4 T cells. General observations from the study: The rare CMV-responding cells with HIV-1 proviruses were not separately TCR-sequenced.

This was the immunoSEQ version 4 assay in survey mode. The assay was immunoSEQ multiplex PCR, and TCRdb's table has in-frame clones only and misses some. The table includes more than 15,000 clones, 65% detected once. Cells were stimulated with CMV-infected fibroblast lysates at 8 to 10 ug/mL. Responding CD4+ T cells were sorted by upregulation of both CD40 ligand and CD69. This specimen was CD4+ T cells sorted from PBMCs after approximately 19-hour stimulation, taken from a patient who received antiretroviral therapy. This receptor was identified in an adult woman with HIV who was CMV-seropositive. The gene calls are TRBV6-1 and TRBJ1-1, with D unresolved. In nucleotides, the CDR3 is TGTGCCAGCAGTGAGTATGCGATCACTGAAGCTTTCTTT. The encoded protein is CASSEYAITEAFF.